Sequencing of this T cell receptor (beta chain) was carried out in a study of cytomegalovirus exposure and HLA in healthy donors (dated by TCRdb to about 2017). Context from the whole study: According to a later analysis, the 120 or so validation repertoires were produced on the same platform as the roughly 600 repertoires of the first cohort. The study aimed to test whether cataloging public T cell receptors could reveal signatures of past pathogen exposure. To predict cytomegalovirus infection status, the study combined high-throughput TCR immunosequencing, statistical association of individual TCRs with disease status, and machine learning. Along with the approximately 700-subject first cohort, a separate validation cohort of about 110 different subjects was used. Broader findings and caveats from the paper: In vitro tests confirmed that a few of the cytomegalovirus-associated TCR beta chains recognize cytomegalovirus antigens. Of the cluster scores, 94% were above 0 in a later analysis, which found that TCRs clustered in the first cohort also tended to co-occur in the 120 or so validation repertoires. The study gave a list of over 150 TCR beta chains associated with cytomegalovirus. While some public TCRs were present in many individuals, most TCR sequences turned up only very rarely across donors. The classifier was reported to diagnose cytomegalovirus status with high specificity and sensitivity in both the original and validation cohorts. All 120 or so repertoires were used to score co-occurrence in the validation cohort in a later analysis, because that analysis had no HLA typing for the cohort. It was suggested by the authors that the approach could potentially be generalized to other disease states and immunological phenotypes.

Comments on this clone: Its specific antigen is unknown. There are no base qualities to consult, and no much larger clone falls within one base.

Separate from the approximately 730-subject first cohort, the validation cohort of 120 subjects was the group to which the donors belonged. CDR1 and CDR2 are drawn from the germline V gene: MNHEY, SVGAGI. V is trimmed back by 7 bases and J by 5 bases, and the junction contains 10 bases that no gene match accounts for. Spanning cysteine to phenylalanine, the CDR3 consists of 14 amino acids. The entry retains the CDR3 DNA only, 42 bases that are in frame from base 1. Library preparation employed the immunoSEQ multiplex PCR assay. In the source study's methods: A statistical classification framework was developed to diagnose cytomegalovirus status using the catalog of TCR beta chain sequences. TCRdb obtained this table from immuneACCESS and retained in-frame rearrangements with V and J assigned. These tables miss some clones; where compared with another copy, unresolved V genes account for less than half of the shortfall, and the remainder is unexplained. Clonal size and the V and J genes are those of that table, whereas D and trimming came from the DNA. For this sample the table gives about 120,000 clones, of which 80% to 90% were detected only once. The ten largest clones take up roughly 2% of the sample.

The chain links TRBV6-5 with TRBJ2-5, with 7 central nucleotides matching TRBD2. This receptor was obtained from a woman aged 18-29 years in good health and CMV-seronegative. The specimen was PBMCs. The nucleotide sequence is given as TGTGCCAGCACCCTGGCGGGAGAGGGGGAGACCCAGTACTTC. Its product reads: CASTLAGEGETQYF.